This TCR beta chain stems from a study of regulatory T cells in long-lasting Graves disease. As for time point: newly diagnosed GD, antithyroid drugs for less than 3 months. TCR sequences were obtained from RNA taken from PBMCs. iRepertoire HTBI primers and Arm-PCR of CDR3 regions built TCR beta libraries. TCRdb recomputed calls from the multiplex PCR reads with MiXCR, one row per CDR3 protein. Of 300,000 to 400,000 distinct CDR3 sequences listed, over 15% are singletons. Separately, the same data were catalogued under a study of T cells in Graves' hyperthyroidism and ophthalmopathy. From that paper: Peripheral blood also featured most of the thyroid clonotypes expanded above 0.001. A model of 13 V-J features distinguished ophthalmopathy from stable hyperthyroidism.

The receptor's source is a man aged 35 to 55 with Graves disease. The sample here was peripheral blood mononuclear cells (PBMCs), taken at new diagnosis, from a patient treated with antithyroid drugs.

In DNA, the CDR3 is TGTGCCTGGACTTATCAGGGCCCCTACGAGCAGTACTTC. Residues: CAWTYQGPYEQYF. V and J are TRBV30 and TRBJ2-7; D may be TRBD1 (5 bases). The V gene's germline CDR1 is GTSNPN and CDR2 SVGIG (reference sequence). The V end lost 4 bases, the J end lost 2 bases, and 12 bases lay between the germline ends. The CDR3 runs to 13 residues.